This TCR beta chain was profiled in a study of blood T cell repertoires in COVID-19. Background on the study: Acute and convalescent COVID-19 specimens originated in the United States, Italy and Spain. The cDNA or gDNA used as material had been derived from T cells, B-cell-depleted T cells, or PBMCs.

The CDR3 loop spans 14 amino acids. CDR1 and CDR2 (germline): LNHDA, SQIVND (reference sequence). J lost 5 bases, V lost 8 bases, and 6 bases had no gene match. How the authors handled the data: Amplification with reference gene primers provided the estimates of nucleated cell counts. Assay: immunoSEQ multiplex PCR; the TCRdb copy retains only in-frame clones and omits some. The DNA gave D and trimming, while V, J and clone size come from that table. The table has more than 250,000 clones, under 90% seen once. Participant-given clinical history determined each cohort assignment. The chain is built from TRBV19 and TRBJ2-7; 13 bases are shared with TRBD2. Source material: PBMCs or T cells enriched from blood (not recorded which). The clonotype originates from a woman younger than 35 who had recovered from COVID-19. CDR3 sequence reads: CASPPGLAGDEQYF. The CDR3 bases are TGTGCCAGTCCTCCCGGACTAGCGGGAGACGAGCAGTACTTC.